The TCR beta chain described here comes from a study of shared T cell receptors in the human thymus. TCRdb's copy holds only in-frame clones and misses some; the assay was immunoSEQ multiplex PCR. The sample records 500,000 to 850,000 clones, around 87% being singletons. Germline CDR1 is SGHDN and CDR2 is FVKESK. The CDR3 loop spans 17 amino acids. V was pared by 1 base and J by 2 bases, with 10 bases of the junction left unmatched. These sequences were also reported in another study, on human thymus T cells. In that study: Healthy Finnish infants undergoing corrective surgery for congenital heart defects were the donors. Thymus pieces cut out during corrective heart surgery were the tissue that was used. Seemingly biased V and J gene usage marked thymic and blood repertoires. Related research reported highly overlapping thymic repertoires among unrelated individuals.

This receptor was identified in a boy younger than two with a congenital heart defect. The chain uses TRBV14 and TRBJ2-7; 8 bases match TRBD2. Sequenced sample: thymocytes. Here the CDR3 reads CASSQAGGGRPPYEQYF. The CDR3, as DNA: TGTGCCAGCAGCCAAGCGGGAGGCGGGAGGCCGCCCTACGAGCAGTACTTC.